This T cell receptor beta chain came from a study of shared clonotypes between healthy human individuals. It was CD45RO-negative cells, positively selected for CCR7, that made up naive CD8 cells, with terminally differentiated effector memory CD45RA+ cells excluded. Germline trimming cut 1 base from V and 7 bases from J; bases unmatched to any gene: 1. Germline-derived CDR1 and CDR2 are SEHNR and FQNEAQ (reference sequence). CDR3 size: 13 residues. Some clones are missing from TCRdb's copy, which holds only in-frame ones; the method was immunoSEQ multiplex PCR. The repertoire holds approximately 2,200,000 clones, with around 93% as singletons.

This chain links TRBV7-9 with TRBJ2-3, with 8 positions matching TRBD2. Sequenced sample: naive CD8+ T cells from PBMCs. The receptor comes from a young man in good health. Some clones in this sample may be carry-over from other donors' samples. The CDR3 coding sequence is TGTGCCAGCAGCTTAGGACTAGCGAATACGCAGTATTTT. Its protein product is CASSLGLANTQYF.